The source of this TCR beta chain is a study of human T cells and chemical hapten exposure listed by TCRdb under 2021. With respect to the entire study: For sensitization, 2% DPC in acetone was applied to a roughly 2 cm by roughly 2 cm area of upper inner arm skin. Patch tests used Finn chambers with 0.01% DPC on the upper back, scored after 6 days by International Contact Dermatitis Research Group standards. Blood samples were taken from patients before sensitization (week 0) and then at 2, 6 and about 24 weeks after DPC sensitization. Weekly therapeutic DPC doses were additionally applied to the scalp of patients throughout the roughly 22-week study period. Libraries were combined into a pool for sequencing, and differences in TCR yield between samples came mainly from small differences in library volumes within the pool. Alopecia areata with under or over 50% scalp involvement, alopecia totalis and alopecia universalis were represented in the patient cohort, which was mostly female. This study followed changes in the peripheral blood TCR repertoire in vivo during primary and secondary sensitization of alopecia patients to the hapten diphenylcyclopropenone (DPC). For TCR sequencing, blood came from about 28 alopecia patients at anywhere from one to four time points (pre-sensitization, 2, 6 and 24 weeks). The study at large found these results: Compared with pre-sensitization or healthy control sets, expanded TCRs formed significantly more large CDR3 similarity clusters, which is consistent with antigen-driven responses. Because all patients had alopecia, a presumed autoimmune disease, the immune response of the patients might differ from that of healthy individuals. After repeated subsampling, changes were observed in the strength of the expansion versus patch-test correlation and in the threshold at which the correlation became significant. DPC sensitization did not change the number of TCRs with a frequency above 1 in 1000, and there was no evidence of changes in global repertoire structure. The number of PT1 expanded TCRs positively correlated with patch test score, significant at thresholds 8, 16 and 32 but not 4.

The time point label corresponds to: patch test 1, 2 weeks after DPC sensitization. What this sample's treatment or condition label stands for: therapeutic diphenylcyclopropenone sensitization with weekly scalp DPC. Blood at each patch-test visit was drawn before the patch test was applied. Patients were considered eligible if aged 18 to 70, diagnosed with alopecia and deemed suitable for DPC therapy, and patients were excluded if pregnant. Total RNA was extracted from unfractionated whole blood that had been collected in Tempus Blood RNA tubes. This clonotype occurred many times. Its antigen specificity is not known. The junction does not match germline at one end; this may be a read error. The library was prepared using RACE. Sequencer: NextSeq 500. During library preparation, unique molecular identifiers were attached to individual cDNA molecules so that TCRs could be counted in a quantitative, reproducible way. Each blood RNA sample was used to sequence both TCR alpha and TCR beta chains. In the original analysis: A median of roughly 98,000 TCRs per sample was observed, with a range of roughly 23,224 to 750,000. The Decombinator software suite was used to annotate the V, J and CDR3 of the TCR reads. Every sample was subsampled to the same number of TCRs (28,000) for the PS versus PT1 abundance plots. Expanded TCRs were defined as absent before sensitization and observed at least eight times at the 2-week time point. TCRdb's own reprocessing of the public reads used fastp at Q25 and MiXCR and kept productive beta chains. Each entry merges the rows of one CDR3 protein and shows their most common DNA and genes. The V and J calls were determined by TCRdb, not by the authors. The sample table records about 110,000 distinct CDR3 sequences; about 11% of these occur just once. Together, the top ten hold under 4.5% of the sample.

Looking up the germline V gene (reference sequence) yields CDR1 SSHAT and CDR2 FNYEAQ. The CDR3, from cysteine to phenylalanine, totals 13 residues. Only CDR3 DNA is held: 39 bases, read in frame from base 1. Sequencing used whole blood, obtained in connection with sensitization to the hapten diphenylcyclopropenone (DPC). The V and J genes are TRBV7-7 and TRBJ2-5, with the D gene not confidently named. The TCR comes from a woman aged 35 to 49 with alopecia areata. Some clones in this sample may be carry-over from other donors' samples. The CDR3 region has the sequence CASSFNRQETQYF. The DNA is TGTGCTAGCAGCTTTAATCGACAAGAGACCCAGTACTTC.